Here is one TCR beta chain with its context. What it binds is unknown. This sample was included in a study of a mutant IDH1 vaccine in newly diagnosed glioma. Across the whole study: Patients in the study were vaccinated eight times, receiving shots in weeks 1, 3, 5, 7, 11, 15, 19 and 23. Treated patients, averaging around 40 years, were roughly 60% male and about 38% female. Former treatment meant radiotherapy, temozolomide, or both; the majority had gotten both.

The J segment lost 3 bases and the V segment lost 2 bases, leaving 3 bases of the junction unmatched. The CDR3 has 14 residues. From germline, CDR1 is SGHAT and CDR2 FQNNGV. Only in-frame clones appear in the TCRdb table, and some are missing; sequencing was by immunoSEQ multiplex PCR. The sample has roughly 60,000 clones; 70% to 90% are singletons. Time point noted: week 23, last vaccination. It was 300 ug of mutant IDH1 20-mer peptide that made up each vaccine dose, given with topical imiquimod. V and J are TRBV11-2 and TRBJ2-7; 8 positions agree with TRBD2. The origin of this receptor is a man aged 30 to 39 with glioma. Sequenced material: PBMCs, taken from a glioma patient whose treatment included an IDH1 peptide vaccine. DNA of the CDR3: TGTGCCAGCAGCTTATCCCGGGGGGGCTACGAGCAGTACTTC. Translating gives CASSLSRGGYEQYF. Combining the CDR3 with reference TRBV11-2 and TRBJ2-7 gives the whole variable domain EAGVAQSPRYKIIEKRQSVAFWCNPISGHATLYWYQQILGQGPKLLIQFQNNGVVDDSQLPKDRFSAERLKGVDSTLKIQPAKLEDSAVYLCASSLSRGGYEQYFGPGTRLTVT.